A selection of T cell receptor beta chains follows, all from one sample in a study of brain T cells in children with intractable seizures. TCRdb keeps only in-frame clones here, not all; method: immunoSEQ multiplex PCR. The sample lists 340,000 or so clones, over 90% seen once, with roughly 6% in the top ten. The starting material was peripheral blood, obtained more than 4 months after surgery. The receptors were sampled from a boy less than two years old with tuberous sclerosis and intractable seizures. Each CDR3 is given with its conserved first and last residue. D genes are given only for firm matches. Not every row has a clone size; where given, it reads once, few, many or a size class.

TRBV28	once	TRBJ2-2	TRBD2	TGTGCCAGCAGCCTGGGGGGACTAGCTCCCACCGGGGAGCTGTTTTTT	CASSLGGLAPTGELFF
TRBV6-1	-	TRBJ1-5	TRBD1	TGTGCCAGCAGTGAAGGACAGGGTTTTTTCCAGCCCCAGCATTTT	CASSEGQGFFQPQHF
TRBV20-1	-	TRBJ2-5	-	TGCAGCAAAAAGTTAGGGGAGACCCAGTACTTC	CSKKLGETQYF
TRBV5-1	-	TRBJ2-7	-	TGCGCCAGCAGCTTCGCGCGGGACACCAACTACGAGCAGTACTTC	CASSFARDTNYEQYF
TRBV21-1	-	TRBJ1-4	-	TGTGCCAGCAGCAAAATGGCCCTACTTGACAGGAGAAATGAAAAACTGTTTTTT	CASSKMALLDRRNEKLFF
TRBV13	-	TRBJ1-2	TRBD1	TGTGCCAGCAGTAAAAAGGGGGGACAGTCTGGCTATGGCTACACCTTC	CASSKKGGQSGYGYTF
TRBV7-9	once	TRBJ2-5	-	TGTGCCAGCAGCTTACCCGTCGACCAAGAGACCCAGTACTTC	CASSLPVDQETQYF
TRBV15	medium-sized	TRBJ2-1	TRBD1	TGTGCCACCAGCCCCGGGACAGGGAACAATGAGCAGTTCTTC	CATSPGTGNNEQFF
TRBV10-3	-	TRBJ1-3	TRBD1	TGTGCCATCAGGCCGGGACAGACTCCTGGAAACACCATATATTTT	CAIRPGQTPGNTIYF
TRBV18	-	TRBJ2-1	-	TGTGCCAGCTCACCCGGACGCAGCTCCTACAATGAGCAGTTCTTC	CASSPGRSSYNEQFF
TRBV19	few	TRBJ2-7	-	TGTGCCAGTAGTATTGAGGAATCCTACGAGCAGTACTTC	CASSIEESYEQYF
TRBV5-1	-	TRBJ2-1	TRBD2	TGCGCCAGCAGCTTAACAACCGGGACTAGCGGGGCCTACAATGAGCAGTTCTTC	CASSLTTGTSGAYNEQFF
TRBV29-1	-	TRBJ1-2	TRBD1	TGCAGCGTTGAGACCGCCGGGACAGGGGACTATGGCTACACCTTC	CSVETAGTGDYGYTF
TRBV3-1/TRBV3-2	-	TRBJ1-2	-	TGTGCCAGCAGCCAAGACTTGGGACCTCCAGGGGGCTACACCTTC	CASSQDLGPPGGYTF
TRBV4-2	-	TRBJ2-1	TRBD2	TGTGCCAGCAGCCAAGACCCGGGACTAGCGGGAGGGCCCTACAATGAGCAGTTCTTC	CASSQDPGLAGGPYNEQFF
TRBV28	-	TRBJ2-7	-	TGTGCCAGCAGTTTATGGTCCTCCTACGAGCAGTACTTC	CASSLWSSYEQYF
TRBV13	-	TRBJ2-7	-	TGTGCCAGCAGCTTTCAGGGGACCGAGCAGTACTTC	CASSFQGTEQYF
TRBV2	-	TRBJ1-5	TRBD1	TGTGCCAGCAGTGTGGACAGGGGCAATCAGCCCCAGCATTTT	CASSVDRGNQPQHF